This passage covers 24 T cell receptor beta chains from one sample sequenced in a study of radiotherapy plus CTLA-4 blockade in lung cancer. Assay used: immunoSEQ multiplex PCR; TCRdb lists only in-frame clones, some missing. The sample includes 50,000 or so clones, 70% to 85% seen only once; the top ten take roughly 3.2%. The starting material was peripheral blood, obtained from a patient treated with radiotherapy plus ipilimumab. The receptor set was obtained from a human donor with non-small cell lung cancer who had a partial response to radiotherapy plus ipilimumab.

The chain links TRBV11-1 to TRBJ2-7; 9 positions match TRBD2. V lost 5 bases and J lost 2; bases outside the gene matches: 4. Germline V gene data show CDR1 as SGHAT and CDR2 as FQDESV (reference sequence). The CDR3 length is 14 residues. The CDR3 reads CASSPSGGPYEQYF. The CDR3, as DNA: TGTGCCAGCAGCCCAAGCGGGGGGCCCTACGAGCAGTACTTC.

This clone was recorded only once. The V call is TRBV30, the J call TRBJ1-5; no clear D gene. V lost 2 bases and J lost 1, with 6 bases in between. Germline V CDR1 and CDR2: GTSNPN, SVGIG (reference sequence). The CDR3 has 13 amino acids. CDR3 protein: CAWSPGSNQPQHF. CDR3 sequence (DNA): TGTGCCTGGAGTCCGGGAAGCAATCAGCCCCAGCATTTT.

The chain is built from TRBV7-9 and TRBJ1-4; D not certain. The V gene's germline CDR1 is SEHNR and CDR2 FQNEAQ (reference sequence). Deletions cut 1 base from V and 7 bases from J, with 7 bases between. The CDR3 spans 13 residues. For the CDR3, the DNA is TGTGCCAGCAGCTTAGAATCAGGTGAAAAACTGTTTTTT. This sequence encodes CASSLESGEKLFF.

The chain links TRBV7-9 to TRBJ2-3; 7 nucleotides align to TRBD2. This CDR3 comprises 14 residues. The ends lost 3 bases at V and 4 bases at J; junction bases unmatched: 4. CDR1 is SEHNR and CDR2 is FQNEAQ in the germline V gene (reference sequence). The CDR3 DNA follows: TGTGCCAGCAGCTTCCAAAGCGGGGCAGATACGCAGTATTTT. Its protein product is CASSFQSGADTQYF.

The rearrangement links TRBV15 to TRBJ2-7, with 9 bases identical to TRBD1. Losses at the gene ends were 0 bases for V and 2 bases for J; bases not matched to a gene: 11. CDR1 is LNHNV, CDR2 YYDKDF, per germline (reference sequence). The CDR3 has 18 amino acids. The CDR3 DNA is TGTGCCACCAGCAGAGATATGCCGGGGACAGGGAGGGCCTACGAGCAGTACTTC. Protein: CATSRDMPGTGRAYEQYF.

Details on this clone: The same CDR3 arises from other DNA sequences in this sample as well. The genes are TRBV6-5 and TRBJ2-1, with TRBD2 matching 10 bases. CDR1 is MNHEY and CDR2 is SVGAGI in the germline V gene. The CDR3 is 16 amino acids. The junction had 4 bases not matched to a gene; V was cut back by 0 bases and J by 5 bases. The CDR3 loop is CASSYSASGGHNEQFF. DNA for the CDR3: TGTGCCAGCAGTTACTCAGCTAGCGGGGGCCACAATGAGCAGTTCTTC.

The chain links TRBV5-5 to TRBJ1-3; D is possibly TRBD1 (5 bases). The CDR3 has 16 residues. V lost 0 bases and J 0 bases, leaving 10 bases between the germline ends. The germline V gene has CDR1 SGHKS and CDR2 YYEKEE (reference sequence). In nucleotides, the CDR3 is TGTGCCAGCAGCTTGGCTGGGGGGGTCTCTGGAAACACCATATATTTT. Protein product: CASSLAGGVSGNTIYF.

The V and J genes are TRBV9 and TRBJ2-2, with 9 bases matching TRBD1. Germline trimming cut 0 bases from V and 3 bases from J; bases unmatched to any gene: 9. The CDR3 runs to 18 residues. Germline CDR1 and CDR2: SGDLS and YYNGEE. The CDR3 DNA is TGTGCCAGCAGCGTAGACGGGCCGGGACAGGGATACACCGGGGAGCTGTTTTTT. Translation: CASSVDGPGQGYTGELFF.

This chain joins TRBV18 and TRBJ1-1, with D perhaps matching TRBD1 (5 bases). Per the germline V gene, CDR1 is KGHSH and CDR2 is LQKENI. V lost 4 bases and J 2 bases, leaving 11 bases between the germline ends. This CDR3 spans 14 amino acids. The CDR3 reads CASSQGKPNTEAFF. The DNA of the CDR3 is TGTGCCAGCTCACAGGGGAAACCCAACACTGAAGCTTTCTTT. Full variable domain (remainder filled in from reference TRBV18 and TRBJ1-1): NAGVMQNPRHLVRRRGQEARLRCSPMKGHSHVYWYRQLPEEGLKFMVYLQKENIIDESGMPKERFSAEFPKEGPSILRIQQVVRGDSAAYFCASSQGKPNTEAFFGQGTRLTVV.

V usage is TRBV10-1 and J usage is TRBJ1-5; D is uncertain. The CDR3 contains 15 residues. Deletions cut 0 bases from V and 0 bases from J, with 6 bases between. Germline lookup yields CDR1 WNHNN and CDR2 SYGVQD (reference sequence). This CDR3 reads CASSESRDSNQPQHF. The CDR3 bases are TGCGCCAGCAGTGAGTCGAGGGATAGCAATCAGCCCCAGCATTTT.

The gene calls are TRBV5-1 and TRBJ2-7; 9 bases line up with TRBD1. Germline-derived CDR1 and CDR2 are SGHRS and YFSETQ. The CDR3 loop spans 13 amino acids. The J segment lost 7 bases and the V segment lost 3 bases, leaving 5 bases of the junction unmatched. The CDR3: CASSSQGAQEQYF. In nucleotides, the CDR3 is TGCGCCAGCAGCTCACAGGGGGCTCAAGAGCAGTACTTC.

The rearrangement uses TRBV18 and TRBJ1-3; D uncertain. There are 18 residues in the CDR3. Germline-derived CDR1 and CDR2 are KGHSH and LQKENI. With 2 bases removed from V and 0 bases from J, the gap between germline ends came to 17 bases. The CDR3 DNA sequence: TGTGCCAGCTCACCATTACCCTACGAGGGAAACTCTGGAAACACCATATATTTT. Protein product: CASSPLPYEGNSGNTIYF.

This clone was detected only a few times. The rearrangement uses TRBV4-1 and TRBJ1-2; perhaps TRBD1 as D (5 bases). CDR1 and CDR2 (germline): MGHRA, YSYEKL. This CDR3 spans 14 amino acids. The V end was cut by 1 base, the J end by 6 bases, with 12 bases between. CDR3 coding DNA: TGCGCCAGCAGCCAAGTCGGAGGGGCGAATGGCTACACCTTC. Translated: CASSQVGGANGYTF.

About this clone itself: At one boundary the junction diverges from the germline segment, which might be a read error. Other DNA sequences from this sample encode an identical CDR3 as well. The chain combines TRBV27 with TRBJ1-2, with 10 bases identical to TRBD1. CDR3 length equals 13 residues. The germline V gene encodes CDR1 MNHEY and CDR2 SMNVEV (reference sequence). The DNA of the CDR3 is TGCGCCAGCAGTGTCTCGGGACAGGGGAGGTACACCTTC. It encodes CASSVSGQGRYTF.

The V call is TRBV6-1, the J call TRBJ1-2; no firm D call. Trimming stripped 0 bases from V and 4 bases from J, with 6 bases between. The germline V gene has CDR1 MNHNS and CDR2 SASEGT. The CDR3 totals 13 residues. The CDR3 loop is CASSEAGIYGYTF. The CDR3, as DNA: TGTGCCAGCAGTGAAGCGGGCATCTATGGCTACACCTTC.

The CDR3 coding sequence is TGTGCCAGCAGTTTCCAGGGATCGGGGGCCAACGTCCTGACTTTC. This gives the protein CASSFQGSGANVLTF. The chain recombines TRBV6-1 with TRBJ2-6, with D perhaps matching TRBD1 (5 bases). The CDR3 runs to 15 residues. Germline V CDR1 and CDR2: MNHNS, SASEGT. Between the trimmed V and J ends, which lost 5 bases and 4 bases, there was a span of 12 bases.

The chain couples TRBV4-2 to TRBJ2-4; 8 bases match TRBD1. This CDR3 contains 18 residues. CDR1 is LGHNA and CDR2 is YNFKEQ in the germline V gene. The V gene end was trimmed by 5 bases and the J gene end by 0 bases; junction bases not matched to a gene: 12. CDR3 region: CASSNRDRPILAKNIQYF. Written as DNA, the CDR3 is TGTGCCAGCAGCAACCGGGACAGGCCAATCCTAGCCAAAAACATTCAGTACTTC.

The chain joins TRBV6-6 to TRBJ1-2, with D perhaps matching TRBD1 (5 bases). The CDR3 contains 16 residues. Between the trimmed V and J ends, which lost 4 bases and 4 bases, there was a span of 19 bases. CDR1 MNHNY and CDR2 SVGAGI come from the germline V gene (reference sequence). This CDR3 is CASSWLRDSIGYGYTF. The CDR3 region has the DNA TGTGCCAGCAGTTGGCTCCGGGACTCTATCGGCTATGGCTACACCTTC.

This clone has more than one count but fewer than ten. In nucleotides, the CDR3 is TGTGCCAGCAGCCAAGGGCACAGGGACAATGAGCAGTTCTTC. It encodes CASSQGHRDNEQFF. The chain is built from TRBV14 and TRBJ2-1; tentatively, D is TRBD1 (6 bases). The CDR3 sequence is 14 residues long. V was trimmed by 1 base and J by 5 bases, leaving 9 bases between them. The germline V gene encodes CDR1 SGHDN and CDR2 FVKESK. Full variable domain (remainder filled in from reference TRBV14 and TRBJ2-1): EAGVTQFPSHSVIEKGQTVTLRCDPISGHDNLYWYRRVMGKEIKFLLHFVKESKQDESGMPNNRFLAERTGGTYSTLKVQPAELEDSGVYFCASSQGHRDNEQFFGPGTRLTVL.

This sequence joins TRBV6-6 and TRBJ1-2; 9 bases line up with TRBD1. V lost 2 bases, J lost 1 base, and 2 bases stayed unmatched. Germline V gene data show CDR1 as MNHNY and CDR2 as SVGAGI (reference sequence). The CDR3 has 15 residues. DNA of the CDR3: TGTGCCAGCAGTTACAACAGGGGGCGTAACTATGGCTACACCTTC. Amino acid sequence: CASSYNRGRNYGYTF.

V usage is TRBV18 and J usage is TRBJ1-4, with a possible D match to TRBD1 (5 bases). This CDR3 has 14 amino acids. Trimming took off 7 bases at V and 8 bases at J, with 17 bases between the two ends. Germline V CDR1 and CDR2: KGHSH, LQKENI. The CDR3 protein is CASFAGFVTEKLFF. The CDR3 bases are TGTGCCAGCTTCGCAGGGTTCGTCACGGAAAAACTGTTTTTT. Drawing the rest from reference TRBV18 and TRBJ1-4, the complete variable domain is NAGVMQNPRHLVRRRGQEARLRCSPMKGHSHVYWYRQLPEEGLKFMVYLQKENIIDESGMPKERFSAEFPKEGPSILRIQQVVRGDSAAYFCASFAGFVTEKLFFGSGTQLSVL.

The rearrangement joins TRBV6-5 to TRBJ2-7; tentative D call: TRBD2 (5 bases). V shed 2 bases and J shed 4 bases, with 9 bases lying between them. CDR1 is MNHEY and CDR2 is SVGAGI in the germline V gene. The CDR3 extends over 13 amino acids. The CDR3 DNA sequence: TGTGCCAGCAGTTACGGACTTCTATACGAGCAGTACTTC. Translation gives CASSYGLLYEQYF.

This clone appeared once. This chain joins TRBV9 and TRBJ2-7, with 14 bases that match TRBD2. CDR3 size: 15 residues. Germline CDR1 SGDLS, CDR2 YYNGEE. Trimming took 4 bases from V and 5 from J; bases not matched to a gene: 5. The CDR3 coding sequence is TGTGCCAGCAGCCCGGGGACTAGCGGGGGCCACGAGCAGTACTTC. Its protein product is CASSPGTSGGHEQYF.

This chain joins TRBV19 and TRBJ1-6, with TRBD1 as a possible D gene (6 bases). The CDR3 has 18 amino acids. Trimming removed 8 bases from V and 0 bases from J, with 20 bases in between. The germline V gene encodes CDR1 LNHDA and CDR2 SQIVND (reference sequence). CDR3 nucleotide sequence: TGTGCCAGTGGAATCCTTGGTGGACAGAGCTCCTATAATTCACCCCTCCACTTT. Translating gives CASGILGGQSSYNSPLHF. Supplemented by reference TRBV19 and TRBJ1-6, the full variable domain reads DGGITQSPKYLFRKEGQNVTLSCEQNLNHDAMYWYRQDPGQGLRLIYYSQIVNDFQKGDIAEGYSVSREKKESFPLTVTSAQKNPTAFYLCASGILGGQSSYNSPLHFGNGTRLTVT.